Listed below are T cell receptor beta chains from one sample, sequenced in a study of shared clonotypes between healthy human individuals. The assay was immunoSEQ multiplex PCR, and TCRdb's table has in-frame clones only and misses some. Seen here are about 680,000 clones, approximately 90% observed once, and the top ten hold roughly 22%. Sequenced material: naive CD8+ T cells sorted from blood. Every receptor here comes from a man aged 25-45 years in good health. Both conserved end residues are trimmed from each CDR3. The order of the fields is V gene, J gene, CDR3 length, D gene, CDR3 protein. A D gene is named only where the DNA matches it firmly.

V: TRBV10-2
J: TRBJ2-7
length: 12
D: NA
CDR3: ASSEWSSSYEQY

V: TRBV27
J: TRBJ1-3
length: 11
D: NA
CDR3: ASSTGPGNTIY

V: TRBV19
J: TRBJ2-2
length: 14
D: NA
CDR3: ASSIGVDGATGELF

V: TRBV7-2
J: TRBJ1-2
length: 14
D: TRBD1
CDR3: ASSLVRGQGVSGYT

V: TRBV9
J: TRBJ1-4
length: 14
D: NA
CDR3: ASSEGQLSTNEKLF

V: TRBV7-9
J: TRBJ2-7
length: 16
D: TRBD2
CDR3: ASSLATSGRYGSYEQY

V: TRBV5-6
J: TRBJ1-4
length: 16
D: NA
CDR3: ASSLTQRIQKQDEKLF

V: TRBV7-9
J: TRBJ2-1
length: 14
D: TRBD2
CDR3: ASSSKRDPSYNEQF

V: TRBV7-9
J: TRBJ2-7
length: 12
D: TRBD1
CDR3: ASSLDRVSREQY

V: TRBV5-1
J: TRBJ2-7
length: 13
D: TRBD2
CDR3: ASSYTSGSSYEQY

V: TRBV9
J: TRBJ2-1
length: 14
D: TRBD2
CDR3: ASSSFGLAGLDEQF

V: TRBV9
J: TRBJ1-4
length: 14
D: NA
CDR3: ASSVGSISTNEKLF

V: TRBV7-9
J: TRBJ2-7
length: 14
D: TRBD1
CDR3: ASSGNIGTGSYEQY

V: TRBV28
J: TRBJ2-4
length: 15
D: TRBD2
CDR3: ASSPGTSGRAYDIQY

V: TRBV7-9
J: TRBJ2-4
length: 14
D: TRBD1
CDR3: ASSTTGGSGKNIQY

V: TRBV5-6
J: TRBJ2-7
length: 13
D: TRBD1
CDR3: ASSSGTDNPYEQY

V: TRBV29-1
J: TRBJ2-1
length: 11
D: NA
CDR3: SVEPGPPSTQF

V: TRBV6-1
J: TRBJ2-2
length: 15
D: TRBD1
CDR3: ASSAGTGGALIGELF

V: TRBV11-2
J: NA
length: 11
D: NA
CDR3: ASSLGGLDEQY

V: TRBV28
J: TRBJ2-7
length: 12
D: NA
CDR3: ASSYIFGGREQY

V: TRBV6-5
J: TRBJ2-3
length: 11
D: NA
CDR3: ASSYSNLDTQY

V: TRBV30
J: TRBJ2-7
length: 10
D: NA
CDR3: AWSVGGPEQY

V: TRBV6-1
J: TRBJ1-5
length: 13
D: NA
CDR3: ASNTVGDLNQPQH

V: TRBV15
J: TRBJ2-7
length: 13
D: NA
CDR3: ATSRDRGNSYEQY

V: TRBV28
J: TRBJ1-3
length: 12
D: NA
CDR3: ASSPTQSSVTIY

V: TRBV27
J: TRBJ2-1
length: 11
D: NA
CDR3: ASSLSPYNEQF

V: TRBV5-4
J: TRBJ2-1
length: 12
D: TRBD2
CDR3: ASSVGLVSNEQF

V: TRBV7-9
J: TRBJ2-1
length: 17
D: TRBD2
CDR3: ASSLEASGRVHSYNEQF

V: TRBV19
J: TRBJ2-7
length: 10
D: NA
CDR3: ASSPNSYEQY

V: TRBV7-9
J: TRBJ2-5
length: 13
D: TRBD1
CDR3: ASSSEQGAQETQY

V: TRBV18
J: TRBJ2-1
length: 14
D: TRBD2
CDR3: ASSPPPSGTYNEQF

V: TRBV11-2
J: TRBJ2-3
length: 15
D: NA
CDR3: ASSRLQGFEGTDTQY

V: TRBV25-1
J: TRBJ2-5
length: 12
D: TRBD1
CDR3: ASSAGQGRETQY

V: TRBV11-3
J: TRBJ2-2
length: 17
D: TRBD1
CDR3: ASSLAGIKTGGNTGELF

V: TRBV5-4
J: TRBJ2-7
length: 12
D: NA
CDR3: ASSLEGTSYEQY

V: TRBV6-6
J: TRBJ2-7
length: 14
D: NA
CDR3: ASSTTRDPEHYEQY